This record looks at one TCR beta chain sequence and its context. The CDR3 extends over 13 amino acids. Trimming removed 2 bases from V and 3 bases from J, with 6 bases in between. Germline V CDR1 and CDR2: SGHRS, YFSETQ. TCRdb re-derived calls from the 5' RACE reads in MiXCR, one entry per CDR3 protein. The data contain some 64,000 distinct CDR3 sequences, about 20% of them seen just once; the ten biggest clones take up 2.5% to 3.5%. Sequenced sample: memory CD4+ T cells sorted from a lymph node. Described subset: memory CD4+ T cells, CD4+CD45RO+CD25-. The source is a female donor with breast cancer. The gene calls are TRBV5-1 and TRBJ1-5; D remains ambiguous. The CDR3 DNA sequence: TGCGCCAGCAGCTTCGACACCAATCAGCCCCAGCATTTT. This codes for CASSFDTNQPQHF.